This T cell receptor (beta chain) emerged from a study of high-grade serous ovarian cancer treatment subgroups. Across the study: Mean per sample: approximately 13,000 reads, 6,500 to 9,000 unique TCR beta rearrangements. Regarding the study as a whole: Different patients shared almost no repertoire; same-patient tumors shared about 0.095 to 0.85. Higher neoantigen levels went with greater TCR clonal relatedness.

Tumor tissue was taken before any definitive surgery or chemotherapy was given. Clones were sequenced by immunoSEQ multiplex PCR, and TCRdb holds only the in-frame ones, with some missing. The sample lists more than 2,500 clones, around 70% occurring once. The V end lost 0 bases, the J end lost 6 bases, and 15 bases lay between the germline ends. Germline CDR1 SGHDT, CDR2 YYEEEE. This CDR3 is built from 15 residues. A remark on this clone: Its antigen is undetermined.

This chain uses TRBV5-6 with TRBJ1-2; the D is unclear. Material for sequencing was tumor tissue. This clonotype originated in a human donor with high-grade serous ovarian cancer. CDR3 sequence reads: CASSLGGWLYHGYTF. Written as DNA, the CDR3 is TGTGCCAGCAGCTTGGGGGGATGGTTATACCATGGCTACACCTTC.